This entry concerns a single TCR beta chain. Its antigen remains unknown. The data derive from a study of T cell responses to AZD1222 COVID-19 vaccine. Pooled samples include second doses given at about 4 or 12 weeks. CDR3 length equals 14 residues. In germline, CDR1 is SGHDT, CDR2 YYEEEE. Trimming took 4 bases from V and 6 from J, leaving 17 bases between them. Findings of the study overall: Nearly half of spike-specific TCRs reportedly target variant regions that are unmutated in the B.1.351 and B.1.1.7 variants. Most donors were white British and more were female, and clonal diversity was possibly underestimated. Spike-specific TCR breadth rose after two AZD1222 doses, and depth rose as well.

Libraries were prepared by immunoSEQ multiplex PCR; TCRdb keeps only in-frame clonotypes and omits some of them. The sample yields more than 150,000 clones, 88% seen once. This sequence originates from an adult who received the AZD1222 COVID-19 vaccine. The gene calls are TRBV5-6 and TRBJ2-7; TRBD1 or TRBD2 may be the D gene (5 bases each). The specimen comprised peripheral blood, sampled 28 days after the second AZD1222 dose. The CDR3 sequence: CASSTAGAPGEQYF. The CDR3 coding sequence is TGTGCCAGCAGCACGGCCGGGGCCCCGGGCGAGCAGTACTTC.